The source of this T cell receptor beta chain is a study of T cells in Graves' hyperthyroidism and ophthalmopathy. Across the study: The blood sample was taken at first diagnosis, before treatment began. Study-level results: Blood also showed most of the thyroid clonotypes that were expanded above 0.001.

Ten or more counts support this clonotype. What it binds is unknown. RNA transcripts were the template for amplifying TCR beta CDR3 regions. The HTBI set primed first-round TCR CDR3 RT-PCR. Via MiXCR, TCRdb re-called the multiplex PCR reads, giving one row per CDR3 protein. Found here are approximately 400,000 distinct CDR3 sequences, approximately 14% of them singletons; the top ten hold around 7.7%. Germline CDR1 KGHSH, CDR2 LQKENI. This CDR3 region has 16 residues. V lost 5 bases to trimming and J lost 8 bases, with 24 bases between them. The study excluded patients with uncontrolled infection, other autoimmune disease, pregnancy or lactation.

The receptor comes from a woman aged 18-35 years with Graves' hyperthyroidism. The V and J genes are TRBV18 and TRBJ1-2, with D perhaps matching TRBD1 (5 bases). Sequencing used blood. The CDR3 DNA follows: TGTGCCAGCTCAGTCTACCGGGACGCCCAAGGGTCCGGCTACACCTTC. It encodes CASSVYRDAQGSGYTF.